The entry below describes one TCR beta chain. Assay: immunoSEQ multiplex PCR; the TCRdb copy retains only in-frame clones and omits some. This table holds over a thousand clones, about 85% found once. These data originate in a study of T cell repertoires in ileal Crohn's disease. Time point specified: neoterminal ileum biopsy at postoperative endoscopy, about 6 months after surgery. The germline V gene has CDR1 SGHKS and CDR2 YYEKEE (reference sequence). The CDR3 extends over 16 amino acids. J was trimmed by 10 bases and V by 4 bases; bases with no gene match: 13. The sequenced sample consisted of ileal tissue. The clonotype was recovered from an adult with Crohn's disease. The chain links TRBV5-5 to TRBJ2-1; 11 nucleotides line up with TRBD1. The CDR3, as DNA: TGTGCCAGCAGCCAACAATTAGGACAGGGGGCAAGGGAGCAGTTCTTC. Translating gives CASSQQLGQGAREQFF. Together with reference TRBV5-5 and TRBJ2-1, the CDR3 gives the full variable domain: DAGVTQSPTHLIKTRGQQVTLRCSPISGHKSVSWYQQVLGQGPQFIFQYYEKEERGRGNFPDRFSARQFPNYSSELNVNALLLGDSALYLCASSQQLGQGAREQFFGPGTRLTVL.